The 20 T cell receptor beta chains given below trace back to one sample, sequenced in a study of regulatory T cells in long-lasting Graves disease. Combining iRepertoire HTBI primers with Arm-PCR of CDR3 regions, the authors built TCR beta libraries. From the multiplex PCR reads, TCRdb called clonotypes with MiXCR, one entry per CDR3 protein. The sample has hundreds of thousands of distinct CDR3 sequences; about 16% are singletons. Time point reported: newly diagnosed GD, antithyroid drugs for less than 3 months. Construction of the TCR library relied on RNA isolated from PBMCs. This same sample was also part of a study on T cells in Graves' hyperthyroidism and ophthalmopathy.

Sequences were derived from peripheral blood mononuclear cells (PBMCs), sampled at new diagnosis, from a patient treated with antithyroid drugs. The receptors come from a woman aged 35-60 years with Graves disease.

The CDR3: CASRLRGGRTDTQYF. CDR3 bases: TGTGCCAGCAGACTCCGGGGGGGCCGCACAGATACGCAGTATTTT. This rearrangement joins TRBV5-5 to TRBJ2-3; the match to TRBD2 covers 8 bases. V shed 5 bases, J shed 1 base, and the junction held 6 bases outside the gene matches. The germline CDR1 and CDR2 sequences are SGHKS and YYEKEE (reference sequence). The CDR3 consists of 15 residues.

This clonotype has at least ten counts. The chain uses TRBV30 and TRBJ1-2, with D perhaps matching TRBD1 (6 bases). The CDR3 extends over 12 amino acids. The germline gives CDR1 GTSNPN, CDR2 SVGIG (reference sequence). V lost 6 bases and J 4 bases, leaving 12 bases between the germline ends. This CDR3 reads CACEQGIYGYTF. CDR3 bases: TGTGCCTGTGAGCAGGGGATCTATGGCTACACCTTC.

This clonotype appeared a few times. The chain combines TRBV18 with TRBJ2-1; 10 bases match TRBD1. Per germline, CDR1 KGHSH and CDR2 LQKENI. V shed 3 bases, J shed 8 bases, and the junction held 7 bases outside the gene matches. CDR3 length: 15 residues. CDR3: CASSPRDRGIDEQFF. The CDR3 DNA sequence: TGTGCCAGCTCACCCCGGGACAGGGGAATCGATGAGCAGTTCTTC.

Comment on this clonotype: The junction shows a germline mismatch at one end, possibly a read error. The rearrangement joins TRBV9 to TRBJ2-2; 11 positions match TRBD1. The CDR3 sequence is 15 residues long. Looked up from germline, CDR1 is SGDLS and CDR2 is YYNGEE. The CDR3 nucleotides read TGTCCCAGCAGCCCCGGACAGGGGGCGGCCGGGGAGCTGTTTTTT. Residues: CPSSPGQGAAGELFF.

This clonotype was recorded at least ten times. The chain links TRBV18 to TRBJ1-1; D not resolved. Looked up from germline, CDR1 is KGHSH and CDR2 is LQKENI. This CDR3 has 13 amino acids. Trimming cost V 2 bases and J 1 base, with 5 bases left between them. DNA of the CDR3: TGTGCCAGCTCACCAACAAAGAACACTGAAGCTTTCTTT. It translates to CASSPTKNTEAFF.

This clonotype was found a few times. The CDR3: CSARSTSGGPQETQYF. The CDR3 DNA sequence: TGCAGTGCTAGATCCACTAGCGGGGGCCCACAAGAGACCCAGTACTTC. V is TRBV20-1 and J is TRBJ2-5; the match to TRBD2 covers 11 bases. V dropped 2 bases and J dropped 2; count of bases not matched to a gene: 7. CDR3 size: 16 residues. The germline V gene has CDR1 DFQATT and CDR2 SNEGSKA (reference sequence).

This clonotype was detected a few times. The chain carries TRBV7-3 and TRBJ2-3, with 10 bases that match TRBD2. Germline lookup yields CDR1 SGHTA and CDR2 FQGTGA. The CDR3 loop spans 14 amino acids. Germline trimming cut 8 bases from V and 2 bases from J; bases unmatched to any gene: 4. The CDR3 nucleotides are TGTGCCAGCGCTAGCGGGGGATACACAGATACGCAGTATTTT. Its protein is CASASGGYTDTQYF.

The table lists this clonotype with many counts. CDR3 amino acids: CASSSSGRNSNQPQHF. The CDR3 DNA sequence: TGTGCCAGCTCATCCTCTGGACGGAATAGCAATCAGCCCCAGCATTTT. This chain connects TRBV18 to TRBJ1-5; no firm D call. The V and J ends lost 5 bases and 0 bases respectively, with 14 bases between them. The CDR3 totals 16 residues. Germline V lookup: CDR1 KGHSH, CDR2 LQKENI.

This clonotype was observed a handful of times. The chain couples TRBV10-3 to TRBJ2-2, with 7 bases that match TRBD1. CDR1 ENHRY and CDR2 SYGVKD come from the germline V gene. The CDR3 spans 15 residues. After removal of 4 bases from V and 5 bases from J, the junction contained 7 bases not matched to a gene. In nucleotides, the CDR3 is TGTGCCATCAGTGGAGCCCAGGGGGAAACCGGGGAGCTGTTTTTT. Its translation: CAISGAQGETGELFF.

This clonotype came up many times. The chain couples TRBV28 to TRBJ2-1, with 8 nucleotides matching TRBD2. The CDR3 is 14 residues long. The J segment lost 0 bases and the V segment lost 10 bases, leaving 5 bases of the junction unmatched. Germline V gene data show CDR1 as MDHEN and CDR2 as SYDVKM. CDR3 sequence reads: CATGGPSSYNEQFF. As DNA, the CDR3 is TGTGCCACGGGAGGGCCGAGCTCCTACAATGAGCAGTTCTTC.

This chain connects TRBV7-3 to TRBJ2-1; 14 nucleotides agree with TRBD2. V gave up 5 bases and J gave up 0 bases; unmatched junction bases: 15. Germline CDR1 and CDR2: SGHTA and FQGTGA. The CDR3 consists of 21 residues. Here the CDR3 reads CASSHGIGGLAGAYSYNEQFF. CDR3 bases: TGTGCCAGCAGCCACGGTATTGGGGGACTAGCGGGGGCCTACTCCTACAATGAGCAGTTCTTC.

This chain joins TRBV6-5 and TRBJ1-2; the match to TRBD1 covers 7 bases. The CDR3 consists of 13 residues. The J segment lost 8 bases and the V segment lost 4 bases, leaving 7 bases of the junction unmatched. The germline CDR1 and CDR2 sequences are MNHEY and SVGAGI. The CDR3 spells CASSSGQRRGYTF. DNA for the CDR3: TGTGCCAGCAGTTCGGGACAGAGAAGGGGCTACACCTTC.

There are many counts of this clonotype. The CDR3 region has the DNA TGCAGTGCTACGCGGGACTCGACAGATACGCAGTATTTT. Its translation: CSATRDSTDTQYF. This chain connects TRBV20-1 to TRBJ2-3, with D possibly being TRBD2 (6 bases). Trimming removed 4 bases at V and 3 bases at J, with 11 bases between. Germline V gene lookup returns CDR1 DFQATT and CDR2 SNEGSKA (reference sequence). This CDR3 has 13 amino acids.

This clonotype has just a few counts. The chain is built from TRBV2 and TRBJ2-2; 8 bases line up with TRBD1. Trimming took 6 bases from V and 2 from J; bases not matched to a gene: 5. The CDR3 consists of 15 residues. Germline V gene sequence: CDR1 SNHLY, CDR2 FYNNEI. The CDR3, as DNA: TGTGCCAGCAGAGGGACAGGCGGTAACACCGGGGAGCTGTTTTTT. Protein sequence: CASRGTGGNTGELFF.

This clonotype was counted many times. The chain employs TRBV7-9 and TRBJ1-5; D gene unclear. This CDR3 has 15 residues. Germline V gene data show CDR1 as SEHNR and CDR2 as FQNEAQ (reference sequence). Trimming removed 2 bases from V and 0 bases from J, with 8 bases in between. The CDR3 sequence is CASSLTGDSNQPQHF. CDR3 nucleotides: TGTGCCAGCAGCTTAACCGGGGATAGCAATCAGCCCCAGCATTTT.

The table lists this clonotype with many counts. The genes are TRBV29-1 and TRBJ1-1; 8 nucleotides agree with TRBD1. With 3 bases clipped from V and 2 bases from J, the junction kept 5 bases outside the gene matches. The CDR3 runs to 14 residues. Germline CDR1 is SQVTM and CDR2 is ANQGSEA. The CDR3 nucleotides read TGCAGCGTTGATAACAGGGGGGATAACACTGAAGCTTTCTTT. As protein: CSVDNRGDNTEAFF.

Only a few counts were recorded for this clonotype. The chain is built from TRBV11-3 and TRBJ2-3; the match to TRBD2 covers 7 bases. The CDR3 loop spans 18 amino acids. The V segment lost 0 bases and the J segment 4 bases; nucleotides outside the gene matches: 13. Germline V lookup: CDR1 SGHNT, CDR2 YENEEA. CDR3 in amino acids: CASSLDRLGSGGADTQYF. The DNA of the CDR3 is TGTGCCAGCAGCTTAGATCGTCTGGGCTCTGGGGGGGCAGATACGCAGTATTTT.

The chain couples TRBV19 to TRBJ1-2; D remains ambiguous. V gave up 1 base and J gave up 6 bases, with 6 bases separating them. The CDR3 loop spans 12 amino acids. The germline gives CDR1 LNHDA, CDR2 SQIVND (reference sequence). CDR3 loop: CASSIVADGYTF. DNA of the CDR3: TGTGCCAGTAGTATAGTGGCAGATGGCTACACCTTC.

The sample holds a few counts of this clonotype. The chain recombines TRBV5-6 with TRBJ2-7; 10 bases line up with TRBD1. This CDR3 contains 15 residues. Looked up from germline, CDR1 is SGHDT and CDR2 is YYEEEE. The V segment lost 4 bases and the J segment 5 bases; nucleotides outside the gene matches: 9. The CDR3 reads CASSHQGQGVHEQYF. The CDR3 DNA reads TGTGCCAGCAGCCACCAAGGACAGGGGGTGCACGAGCAGTACTTC.

As concerns this clonotype: One base separates it from a far larger clone, so it is likely a read error. The CDR3 does not end in the conserved phenylalanine or tryptophan, so this is likely a read error. The V and J genes are TRBV3-1 and TRBJ2-7; D is undetermined. The germline V and J ends were trimmed by 1 base and 6 bases, with 4 bases remaining between them. This CDR3 spans 11 amino acids. Germline CDR1 reads LGHDT; CDR2 reads YNNKEL (reference sequence). The CDR3, as DNA: TGTGCCAGCAGCCAAGCGGGCGAGCAGTACCTC. Its protein product is CASSQAGEQYL.